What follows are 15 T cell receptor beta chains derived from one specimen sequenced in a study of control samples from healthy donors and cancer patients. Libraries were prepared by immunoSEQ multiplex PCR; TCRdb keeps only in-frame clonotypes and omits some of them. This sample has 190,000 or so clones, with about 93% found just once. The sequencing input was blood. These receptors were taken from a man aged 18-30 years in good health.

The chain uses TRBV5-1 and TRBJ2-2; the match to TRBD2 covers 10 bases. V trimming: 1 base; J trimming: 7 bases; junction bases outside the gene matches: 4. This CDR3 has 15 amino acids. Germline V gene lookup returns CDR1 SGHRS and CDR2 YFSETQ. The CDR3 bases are TGCGCCAGCAGCTTGAGCGGGGGGGCGAGCGGGGAGCTGTTTTTT. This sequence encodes CASSLSGGASGELFF.

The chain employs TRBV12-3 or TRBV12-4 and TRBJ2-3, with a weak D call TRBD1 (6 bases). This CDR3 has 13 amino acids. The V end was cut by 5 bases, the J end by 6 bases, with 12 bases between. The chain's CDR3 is CASSAQGTDTQYF. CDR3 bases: TGTGCCAGCAGTGCTCAGGGGACGGATACGCAGTATTTT.

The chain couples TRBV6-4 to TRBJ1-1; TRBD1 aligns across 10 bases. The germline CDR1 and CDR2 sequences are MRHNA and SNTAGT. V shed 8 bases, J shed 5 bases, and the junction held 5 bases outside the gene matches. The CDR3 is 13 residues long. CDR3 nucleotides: TGTGCCAGCTCCCGGGACAGGGGAACTGAAGCTTTCTTT. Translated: CASSRDRGTEAFF.

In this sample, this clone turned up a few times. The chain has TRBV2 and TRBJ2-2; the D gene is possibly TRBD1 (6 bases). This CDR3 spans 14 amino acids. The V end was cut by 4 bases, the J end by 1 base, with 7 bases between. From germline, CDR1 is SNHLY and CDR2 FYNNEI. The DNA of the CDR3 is TGTGCCAGCAGTGCACAGGGGAACACCGGGGAGCTGTTTTTT. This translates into CASSAQGNTGELFF.

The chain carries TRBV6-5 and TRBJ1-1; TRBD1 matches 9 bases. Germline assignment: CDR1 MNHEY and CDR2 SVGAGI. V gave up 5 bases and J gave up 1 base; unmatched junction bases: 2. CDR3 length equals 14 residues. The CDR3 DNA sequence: TGTGCCAGCAGTCACAGGGGGCCGAACACTGAAGCTTTCTTT. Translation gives CASSHRGPNTEAFF.

As DNA, the CDR3 is TGTGCCAGCTCACCTACCGGGAGCACAGATACGCAGTATTTT. Translated, it gives CASSPTGSTDTQYF. The chain carries TRBV18 and TRBJ2-3; D gene ambiguous. Germline values: CDR1 KGHSH, CDR2 LQKENI. This CDR3 is 14 amino acids long. Trimming took 3 bases from V and 0 from J, leaving 7 bases between them.

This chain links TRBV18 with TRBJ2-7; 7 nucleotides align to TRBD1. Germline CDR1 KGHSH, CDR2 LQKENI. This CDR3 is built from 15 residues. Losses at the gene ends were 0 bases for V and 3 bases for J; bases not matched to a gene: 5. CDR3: CASSPPTGVGYEQYF. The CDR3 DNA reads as TGTGCCAGCTCACCACCAACAGGGGTGGGCTACGAGCAGTACTTC.

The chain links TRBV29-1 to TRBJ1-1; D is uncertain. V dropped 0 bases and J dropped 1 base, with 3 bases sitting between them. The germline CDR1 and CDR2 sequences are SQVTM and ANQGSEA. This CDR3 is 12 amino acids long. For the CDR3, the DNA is TGCAGCGTTGAAGAAGGGAACACTGAAGCTTTCTTT. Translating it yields CSVEEGNTEAFF.

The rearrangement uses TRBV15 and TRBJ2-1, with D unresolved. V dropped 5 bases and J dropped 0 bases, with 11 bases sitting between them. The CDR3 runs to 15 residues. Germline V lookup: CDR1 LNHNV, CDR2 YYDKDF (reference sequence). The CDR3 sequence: CATSYERVSYNEQFF. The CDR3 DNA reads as TGTGCCACCAGCTATGAAAGGGTCTCCTACAATGAGCAGTTCTTC. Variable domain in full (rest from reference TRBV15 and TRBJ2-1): DAMVIQNPRYQVTQFGKPVTLSCSQTLNHNVMYWYQQKSSQAPKLLFHYYDKDFNNEADTPDNFQSRRPNTSFCFLDIRSPGLGDTAMYLCATSYERVSYNEQFFGPGTRLTVL.

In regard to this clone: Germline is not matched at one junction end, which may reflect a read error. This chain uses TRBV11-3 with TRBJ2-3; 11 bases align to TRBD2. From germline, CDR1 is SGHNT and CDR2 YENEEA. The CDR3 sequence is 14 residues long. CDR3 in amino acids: CASSLAGGFDTQYF. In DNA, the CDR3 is TGTGCCAGCAGTTTAGCGGGGGGGTTCGATACGCAGTATTTT.

The CDR3 nucleotides read TGCGCCAGCAGTGTAGGGCTTGATCAGCCCCAGCATTTT. Protein sequence: CASSVGLDQPQHF. This chain links TRBV10-1 with TRBJ1-5; D not certain. The CDR3 is made up of 13 amino acids. V dropped 4 bases and J dropped 5 bases, with 9 bases sitting between them. From germline, CDR1 is WNHNN and CDR2 SYGVQD (reference sequence).

CDR3 bases: TGTGCCAGCAGCCCAGGGGACGGTGGAAACACCATATATTTT. Translation gives CASSPGDGGNTIYF. J is TRBJ1-3 and V is TRBV3-1 (or the pseudogene TRBV3-2); TRBD1 might be the D (6 bases). Between the trimmed V and J ends, which lost 4 bases and 3 bases, there was a span of 10 bases. This CDR3 has 14 amino acids. Per germline, CDR1 LGHDT and CDR2 YNNKEL (reference sequence).

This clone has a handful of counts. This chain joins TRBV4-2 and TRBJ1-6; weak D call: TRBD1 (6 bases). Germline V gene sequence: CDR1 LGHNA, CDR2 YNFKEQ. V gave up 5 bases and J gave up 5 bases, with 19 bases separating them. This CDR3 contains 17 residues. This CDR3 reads CASSSRATGFDNSPLHF. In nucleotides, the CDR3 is TGTGCCAGCAGCTCGAGAGCGACAGGTTTCGATAATTCACCCCTCCACTTT.

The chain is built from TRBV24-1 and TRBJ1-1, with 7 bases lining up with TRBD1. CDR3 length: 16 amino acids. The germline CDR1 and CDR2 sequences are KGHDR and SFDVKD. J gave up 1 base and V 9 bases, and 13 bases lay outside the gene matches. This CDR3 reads CATDSGQGGKNTEAFF. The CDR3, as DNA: TGTGCCACCGATTCGGGGCAGGGGGGTAAGAACACTGAAGCTTTCTTT.

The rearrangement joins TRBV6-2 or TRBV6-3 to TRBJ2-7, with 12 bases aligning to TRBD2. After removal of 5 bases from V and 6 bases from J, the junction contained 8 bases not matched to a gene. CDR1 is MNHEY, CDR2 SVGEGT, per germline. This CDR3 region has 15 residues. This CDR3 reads CASSGLAGRISEQYF. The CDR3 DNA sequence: TGTGCCAGCAGTGGACTAGCGGGGCGTATTAGCGAGCAGTACTTC.